These 8 T cell receptor beta chains share one sample of origin, sequenced in a study of blood T cell repertoires in COVID-19. Method: immunoSEQ multiplex PCR; TCRdb's copy keeps in-frame clones and lacks some. In the table there are about 390,000 clones, around nine tenths of which are singletons. The sequencing sample was made of PBMCs or T cells enriched from blood (not recorded which). Every receptor here comes from a woman between 50 and 59 years old who had recovered from COVID-19.

CDR3 DNA sequence: TGTGCCTGGGGACAGGTATCCTACGAGCAGTACTTC. Amino acids: CAWGQVSYEQYF. This chain uses TRBV30 with TRBJ2-7; 7 positions agree with TRBD1. CDR3 length: 12 residues. V lost 5 bases, J lost 1 base, and 2 bases stayed unmatched. CDR1 is GTSNPN, CDR2 SVGIG, per germline (reference sequence).

This clone was observed a few times. V and J are TRBV5-4 and TRBJ1-2, with D possibly being TRBD1 (6 bases). The CDR3 consists of 14 residues. CDR1 is SGHNT and CDR2 is YYREEE in the germline V gene (reference sequence). Trimming took 2 bases from V and 2 from J, leaving 10 bases between them. This CDR3 reads CASSFSGANYGYTF. The CDR3, as DNA: TGTGCCAGCAGCTTTTCAGGGGCCAACTATGGCTACACCTTC.

The chain carries TRBV7-8 and TRBJ2-5; 10 positions agree with TRBD2. J was trimmed by 5 bases and V by 1 base; bases with no gene match: 7. The CDR3 is made up of 16 amino acids. Germline V gene sequence: CDR1 SGHVS, CDR2 FQNEAQ. The CDR3 here is CASSLVGSGGRETQYF. In DNA form, the CDR3 reads TGTGCCAGCAGCTTAGTCGGTAGCGGGGGGAGGGAGACCCAGTACTTC. Full variable domain (outside the CDR3, taken from reference TRBV7-8 and TRBJ2-5): GAGVSQSPRYKVAKRGQDVALRCDPISGHVSLFWYQQALGQGPEFLTYFQNEAQLDKSGLPSDRFFAERPEGSVSTLKIQRTQQEDSAVYLCASSLVGSGGRETQYFGPGTRLLVL.

This sequence joins TRBV18 and TRBJ2-1; D gene unclear. V was pared by 3 bases and J by 3 bases, with 15 bases between. Germline V gene sequence: CDR1 KGHSH, CDR2 LQKENI. The CDR3 sequence is 16 residues long. The CDR3 region is CASSPSQRGLYNEQFF. CDR3 bases: TGTGCCAGCTCACCCTCCCAACGCGGCCTCTACAATGAGCAGTTCTTC.

The V call is TRBV2, the J call TRBJ1-5, with D possibly being TRBD1 (6 bases). The CDR3 covers 13 residues. V was clipped by 6 bases and J by 3 bases, with 9 bases between them. The germline V gene has CDR1 SNHLY and CDR2 FYNNEI. Here the CDR3 reads CASSYRANQPQHF. The CDR3 coding sequence is TGTGCCAGCAGCTACAGGGCCAATCAGCCCCAGCATTTT.

V gene TRBV30 combines with J gene TRBJ2-5; TRBD2 matches 9 bases. CDR1 and CDR2 (germline): GTSNPN, SVGIG (reference sequence). J lost 5 bases, V lost 2 bases, and 3 bases had no gene match. This CDR3 is 13 amino acids long. CDR3 sequence: CAWSPSGAETQYF. The CDR3 DNA is TGTGCCTGGAGTCCTAGCGGGGCGGAGACCCAGTACTTC. Together with reference TRBV30 and TRBJ2-5, the CDR3 gives the full variable domain: SQTIHQWPATLVQPVGSPLSLECTVEGTSNPNLYWYRQAAGRGLQLLFYSVGIGQISSEVPQNLSASRPQDRQFILSSKKLLLSDSGFYLCAWSPSGAETQYFGPGTRLLVL.

The rearrangement joins TRBV7-3 to TRBJ2-1; no definite D call. V was clipped by 5 bases and J by 8 bases, with 7 bases between them. This CDR3 comprises 11 residues. Germline loops: CDR1 SGHTA, CDR2 FQGTGA. The CDR3 sequence is CASSHEDEQFF. The CDR3 bases are TGTGCCAGCAGCCATGAGGATGAGCAGTTCTTC.

The chain couples TRBV27 to TRBJ2-7; 9 positions match TRBD1. The V gene end was trimmed by 1 base and the J gene end by 4 bases; junction bases not matched to a gene: 5. Germline lookup yields CDR1 MNHEY and CDR2 SMNVEV (reference sequence). This CDR3 is 15 amino acids long. The CDR3 DNA reads TGTGCCAGCAGTTTATGGGGACAGGGCGGGTACGAGCAGTACTTC. The encoded protein is CASSLWGQGGYEQYF.